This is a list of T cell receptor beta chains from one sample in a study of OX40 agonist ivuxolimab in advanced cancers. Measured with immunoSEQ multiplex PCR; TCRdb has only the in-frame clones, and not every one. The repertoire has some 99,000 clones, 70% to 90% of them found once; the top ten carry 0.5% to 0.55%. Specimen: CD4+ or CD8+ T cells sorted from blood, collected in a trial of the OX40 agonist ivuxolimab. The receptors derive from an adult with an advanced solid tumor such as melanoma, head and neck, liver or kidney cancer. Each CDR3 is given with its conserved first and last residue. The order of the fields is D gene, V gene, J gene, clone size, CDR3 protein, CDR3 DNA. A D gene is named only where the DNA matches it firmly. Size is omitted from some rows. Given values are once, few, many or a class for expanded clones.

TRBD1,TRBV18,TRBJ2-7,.,CASSPGTGVGYEQYF,TGTGCCAGCTCACCCGGGACAGGGGTAGGCTACGAGCAGTACTTC
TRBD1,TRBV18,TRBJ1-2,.,CASSPPAGTGRFYGYTF,TGTGCCAGCTCACCACCGGCGGGGACAGGGAGATTCTATGGCTACACCTTC
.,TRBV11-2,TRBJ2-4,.,CASSLGGWGALAKNIQYF,TGTGCCAGCAGCTTAGGTGGGTGGGGGGCTTTAGCCAAAAACATTCAGTACTTC
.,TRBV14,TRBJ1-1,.,CASSPLGGGNTEAFF,TGTGCCAGCAGCCCTCTGGGAGGAGGTAACACTGAAGCTTTCTTT
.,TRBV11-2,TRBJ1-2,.,CASSWVYRDESGYTF,TGTGCCAGCAGCTGGGTATACAGGGATGAGAGTGGCTACACCTTC
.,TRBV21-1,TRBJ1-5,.,CASMAGPSPINQPQHF,TGTGCCAGCATGGCAGGACCGTCTCCTATCAATCAGCCCCAGCATTTT
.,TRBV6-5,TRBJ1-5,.,CASSRTENQPQHF,TGTGCCAGCAGTAGGACAGAGAATCAGCCCCAGCATTTT
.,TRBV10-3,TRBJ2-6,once,CAISESDSSGANVLTF,TGTGCCATCAGTGAGTCCGACTCTAGTGGGGCCAACGTCCTGACTTTC
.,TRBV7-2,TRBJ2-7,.,CASSSWKNSYEQYF,TGTGCCAGCAGCTCCTGGAAGAACTCCTACGAGCAGTACTTC
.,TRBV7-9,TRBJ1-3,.,CASSPRGEGNTIYF,TGTGCCAGCAGCCCGAGGGGGGAAGGAAACACCATATATTTT
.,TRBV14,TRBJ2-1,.,CASRSYNEQFF,TGTGCCAGCAGATCATACAATGAGCAGTTCTTC
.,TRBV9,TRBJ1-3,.,CASSVFSGYSGNTIYF,TGTGCCAGCAGCGTATTTTCTGGATACTCTGGAAACACCATATATTTT
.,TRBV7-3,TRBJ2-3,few,CASSLRWASTDTQYF,TGTGCCAGCAGCTTGAGATGGGCTAGCACAGATACGCAGTATTTT
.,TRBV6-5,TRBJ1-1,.,CASSFNREVTEAFF,TGTGCCAGCAGCTTTAACAGGGAGGTCACTGAAGCTTTCTTT
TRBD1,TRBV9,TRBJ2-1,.,CASTPRTGGYNEQFF,TGTGCCAGCACCCCCCGGACAGGGGGCTACAATGAGCAGTTCTTC
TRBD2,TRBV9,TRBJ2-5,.,CASSESLAGGYQETQYF,TGTGCCAGCAGCGAAAGCCTAGCGGGGGGGTACCAAGAGACCCAGTACTTC
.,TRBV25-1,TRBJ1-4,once,CASSYEKLFF,TGTGCCAGCAGTTATGAAAAACTGTTTTTT
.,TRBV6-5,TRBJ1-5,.,CASSYSNSNQPQHF,TGTGCCAGCAGTTATTCCAATAGCAATCAGCCCCAGCATTTT